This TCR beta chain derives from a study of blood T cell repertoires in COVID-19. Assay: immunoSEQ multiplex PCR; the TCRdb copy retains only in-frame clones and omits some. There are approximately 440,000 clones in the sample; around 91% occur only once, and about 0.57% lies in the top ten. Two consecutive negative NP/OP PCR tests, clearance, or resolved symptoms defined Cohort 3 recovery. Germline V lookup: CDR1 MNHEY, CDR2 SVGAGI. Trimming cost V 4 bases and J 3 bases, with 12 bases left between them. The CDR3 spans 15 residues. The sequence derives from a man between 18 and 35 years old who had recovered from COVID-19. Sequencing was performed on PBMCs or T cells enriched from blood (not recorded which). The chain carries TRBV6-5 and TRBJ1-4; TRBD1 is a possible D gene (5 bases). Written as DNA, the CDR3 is TGTGCCAGCAGTTTAAACAGGAGCCCTAATGAAAAACTGTTTTTT. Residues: CASSLNRSPNEKLFF.